This T cell receptor beta chain was captured by sequencing in a study of OX40 agonist ivuxolimab in advanced cancers. Here immunoSEQ multiplex PCR was the method, and the copy in TCRdb shows in-frame clones only, minus some. This sample carries 35,000 to 50,000 clones, about 82% of them seen once, and the ten largest clones take about a fifth. The receptor was derived from an adult with an advanced solid tumor such as melanoma, head and neck, liver or kidney cancer. Material: CD4+ or CD8+ T cells sorted from blood, obtained in a trial of the OX40 agonist ivuxolimab.

CDR3 sequence reads: CSAEGPLPRDYGYTF. CDR3 DNA sequence: TGCAGCGCGGAGGGACCGCTCCCCCGAGACTATGGCTACACCTTC. V and J are TRBV29-1 and TRBJ1-2; tentative D call: TRBD1 (5 bases). The CDR3 is 15 residues long. Trimming shortened V by 7 bases and J by 3 bases, and 21 bases separated the two germline ends. Germline lookup yields CDR1 SQVTM and CDR2 ANQGSEA.